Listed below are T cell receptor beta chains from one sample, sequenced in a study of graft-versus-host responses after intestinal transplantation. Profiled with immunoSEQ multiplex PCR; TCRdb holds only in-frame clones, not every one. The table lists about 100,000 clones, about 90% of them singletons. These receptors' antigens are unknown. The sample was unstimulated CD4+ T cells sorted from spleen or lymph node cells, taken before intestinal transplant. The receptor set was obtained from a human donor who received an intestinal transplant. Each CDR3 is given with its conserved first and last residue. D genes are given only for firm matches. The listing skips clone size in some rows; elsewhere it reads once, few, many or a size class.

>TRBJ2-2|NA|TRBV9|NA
CASSSRGTSNTGELFF
TGTGCCAGCAGCAGCCGCGGGACCTCGAACACCGGGGAGCTGTTTTTT
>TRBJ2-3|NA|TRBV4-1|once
CASSQPLDTQYF
TGCGCCAGCAGCCAACCTCTAGATACGCAGTATTTT
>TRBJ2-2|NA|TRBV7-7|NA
CASSLGLGSAGELFF
TGTGCCAGCAGCTTAGGCCTAGGTTCGGCCGGGGAGCTGTTTTTT
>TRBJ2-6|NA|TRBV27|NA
CASSRSGANVLTF
TGTGCCAGCAGTCGCTCTGGGGCCAACGTCCTGACTTTC
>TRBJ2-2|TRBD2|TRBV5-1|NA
CASNAGGTSGRDPFTGELFF
TGCGCCAGCAATGCTGGCGGGACTAGCGGGAGGGACCCTTTCACCGGGGAGCTGTTTTTT
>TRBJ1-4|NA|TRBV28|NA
CASTKPRPETNEKLFF
TGTGCCAGCACCAAACCGCGGCCTGAGACTAATGAAAAACTGTTTTTT
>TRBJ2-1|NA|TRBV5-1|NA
CASSLYAIYNEQFF
TGCGCCAGCAGCTTATACGCGATCTACAATGAGCAGTTCTTC
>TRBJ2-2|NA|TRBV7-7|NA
CASSLARTGELFF
TGTGCCAGCAGCTTAGCCCGCACCGGGGAGCTGTTTTTT
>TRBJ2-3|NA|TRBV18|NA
CASSPTRHTQYF
TGTGCCAGCTCACCGACCAGGCATACGCAGTATTTT
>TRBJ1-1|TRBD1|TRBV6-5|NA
CASSYSILGQGEAFF
TGTGCCAGCAGTTACTCGATTCTCGGACAGGGCGAAGCTTTCTTT
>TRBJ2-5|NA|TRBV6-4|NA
CANRPEETQYF
TGTGCCAATAGACCCGAAGAGACCCAGTACTTC
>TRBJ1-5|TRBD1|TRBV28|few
CASSFGTGGDYSNQPQHF
TGTGCCAGCAGTTTCGGGACAGGGGGAGATTATAGCAATCAGCCCCAGCATTTT
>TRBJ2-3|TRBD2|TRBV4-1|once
CASSHRLGLAGGPRPTDTQYF
TGCGCCAGCAGCCACCGACTGGGACTAGCGGGGGGGCCGAGGCCCACAGATACGCAGTATTTT
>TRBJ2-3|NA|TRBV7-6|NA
CASSLQVSDTQYF
TGTGCCAGCAGCTTACAGGTCTCAGATACGCAGTATTTT
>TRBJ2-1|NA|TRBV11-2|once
CASSSRARLDWNEQFF
TGTGCCAGCAGCTCCCGGGCGAGACTAGACTGGAATGAGCAGTTCTTC
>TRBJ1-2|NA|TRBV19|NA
CASSMALTVNYGYTF
TGTGCCAGTAGTATGGCCTTGACAGTTAACTATGGCTACACCTTC
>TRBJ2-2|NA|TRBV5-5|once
CASSSTGGLNTGELFF
TGTGCCAGCAGCTCAACCGGAGGCTTGAACACCGGGGAGCTGTTTTTT
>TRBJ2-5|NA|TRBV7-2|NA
CASSLTQYGWQYF
TGTGCCAGCAGCTTAACCCAGTATGGTTGGCAGTACTTC
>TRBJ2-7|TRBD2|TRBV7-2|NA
CASSPLAGGPYEQYF
TGTGCCAGCAGCCCCCTAGCGGGAGGGCCTTACGAGCAGTACTTC
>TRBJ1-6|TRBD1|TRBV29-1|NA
CSAPDRPNQNLHF
TGCAGCGCCCCGGACAGGCCCAATCAAAACCTCCACTTT
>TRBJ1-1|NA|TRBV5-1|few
CASSEAPVNTEAFF
TGCGCCAGCAGCGAAGCGCCTGTGAACACTGAAGCTTTCTTT
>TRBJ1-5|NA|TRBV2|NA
CASSETASSNQPQHF
TGTGCCAGCAGTGAGACAGCTTCTAGCAATCAGCCCCAGCATTTT
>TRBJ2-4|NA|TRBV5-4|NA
CASRRGFGEGNIQYF
TGTGCCAGCAGGCGGGGTTTTGGGGAAGGGAACATTCAGTACTTC